Listed below are T cell receptor beta chains from one sample, sequenced in a study of T cell responses to AZD1222 COVID-19 vaccine. Libraries were prepared by immunoSEQ multiplex PCR; TCRdb keeps only in-frame clonotypes and omits some of them. The table records under 150,000 clones, less than 95% of them present only once. Material: peripheral blood, obtained on day 0 of AZD1222 vaccination. The receptors shown here come from an adult in good health. Both conserved end residues are part of each CDR3. The D gene is left open where the match is weak. A row's size may be missing; if present it is once, few, many or a size class.

>.|TRBV15|TRBJ1-2|.
CATSIKGDLGYTF
TGTGCCACCAGCATTAAAGGGGATCTTGGCTACACCTTC
>once|TRBV13|TRBJ2-7|.
CASSALRGEQYF
TGTGCCAGCAGCGCCTTGCGAGGCGAGCAGTACTTC
>.|TRBV9|TRBJ2-1|.
CASSPSGARSHEQFF
TGTGCCAGCAGCCCTTCCGGGGCCCGGTCTCATGAGCAGTTCTTC
>.|TRBV7-8|TRBJ2-7|.
CASSLARGTYEQYF
TGTGCCAGCAGCTTAGCTCGAGGCACCTACGAGCAGTACTTC
>few|TRBV3-1/TRBV3-2|TRBJ1-2|.
CASSQEVTGYGYTF
TGTGCCAGCAGCCAAGAGGTTACAGGGTATGGCTACACCTTC
>.|TRBV11-3|TRBJ2-7|.
CASSHTGTRYEQYF
TGTGCCAGCAGCCATACGGGGACCCGGTACGAGCAGTACTTC
>.|TRBV7-6|TRBJ1-1|.
CASSSEENTEAFF
TGTGCCAGCAGCTCGGAAGAGAACACTGAAGCTTTCTTT
>.|TRBV13|TRBJ1-2|.
CASSLGLTGISYGYTF
TGTGCCAGCAGCCTCGGCCTTACAGGGATCTCCTATGGCTACACCTTC
>.|TRBV7-9|TRBJ2-7|.
CASSFLDGDGEQYF
TGTGCCAGCAGCTTCCTTGACGGAGACGGAGAGCAGTACTTC
>.|TRBV6-5|TRBJ1-2|.
CASSYRQLNYGYTF
TGTGCCAGCAGTTACAGACAGCTAAACTATGGCTACACCTTC
>.|TRBV2|TRBJ2-7|TRBD2
CASRGLAGGLEQYF
TGTGCCAGCCGGGGACTAGCGGGGGGGCTCGAGCAGTACTTC
>once|TRBV27|TRBJ1-2|TRBD1
CASSLSPGQDQYGYTF
TGTGCCAGCAGTTTATCACCGGGACAGGACCAATATGGCTACACCTTC
>.|TRBV5-1|TRBJ1-2|TRBD1
CASSPLQGLYGYTF
TGCGCCAGCAGCCCACTACAGGGGTTGTATGGCTACACCTTC
>.|TRBV5-1|TRBJ1-3|.
CASSSDIGNTIYF
TGCGCCAGCAGCTCTGACATCGGAAACACCATATATTTT
>.|TRBV30|TRBJ2-1|.
CAWRRRSGEQFF
TGTGCCTGGAGACGGAGGTCGGGTGAGCAGTTCTTC
>.|TRBV18|TRBJ1-5|.
CASSPPEGQPQHF
TGTGCCAGCTCACCACCGGAAGGTCAGCCCCAGCATTTT
>.|TRBV19|TRBJ1-2|.
CASSITVPNYGYTF
TGTGCCAGTAGTATAACAGTACCTAACTATGGCTACACCTTC
>.|TRBV6-2/TRBV6-3|TRBJ2-3|TRBD2
CASSYTAGTQYF
TGTGCCAGCAGTTACACAGCGGGGACGCAGTATTTT
>.|TRBV25-1|TRBJ1-5|.
CASRESPPDQPQHF
TGTGCCAGCAGAGAGTCCCCGCCAGATCAGCCCCAGCATTTT
>.|TRBV27|TRBJ2-1|.
CASSLSTSGLNEQFF
TGTGCCAGCAGTTTATCCACGTCCGGCCTCAATGAGCAGTTCTTC
>.|TRBV28|TRBJ1-5|.
CASSLGGKPQHF
TGTGCCAGCAGTTTAGGGGGCAAGCCCCAGCATTTT
>.|TRBV29-1|TRBJ1-4|.
CSFRGSGTNEKLFF
TGCAGCTTTCGGGGATCAGGGACTAATGAAAAACTGTTTTTT
>once|TRBV28|TRBJ1-2|.
CASSSPGALGDGYTF
TGTGCCAGCAGTTCCCCAGGGGCTCTCGGCGATGGCTACACCTTC
>once|TRBV29-1|TRBJ2-2|.
CSVRLATGELFF
TGCAGCGTTCGGCTAGCAACCGGGGAGCTGTTTTTT
>.|TRBV12-3/TRBV12-4|TRBJ1-2|.
CASSLGPRYGYTF
TGTGCCAGCAGTTTAGGACCCAGATATGGCTACACCTTC
>.|TRBV7-7|TRBJ2-5|TRBD2
CASSLVPSGIEETQYF
TGTGCCAGCAGCTTAGTTCCTAGCGGAATCGAAGAGACCCAGTACTTC
>.|TRBV11-3|TRBJ2-2|TRBD1
CASSLGTGETGELFF
TGTGCCAGCAGCTTAGGGACAGGGGAGACCGGGGAGCTGTTTTTT
>.|TRBV19|TRBJ1-4|.
CASTSREKLFF
TGTGCCAGTACCAGTCGGGAAAAACTGTTTTTT
>.|TRBV2|TRBJ1-6|TRBD1
CASSGGQGLSYNSPLHF
TGTGCCAGCAGTGGGGGACAGGGGCTCTCCTATAATTCACCCCTCCACTTT
>.|TRBV7-8|TRBJ1-3|.
CASSLVAGSGNTIYF
TGTGCCAGCAGCTTAGTAGCGGGGTCTGGAAACACCATATATTTT
>.|TRBV7-2|TRBJ1-3|.
CASSRDSSSGNTIYF
TGTGCCAGCAGCCGCGACAGTTCCTCTGGAAACACCATATATTTT
>.|TRBV4-3|TRBJ1-5|.
CASSQGVSTYQPQHF
TGCGCCAGCAGCCAAGGGGTATCGACTTATCAGCCCCAGCATTTT
>.|TRBV7-9|TRBJ2-5|.
CASSLVGDWTQETQYF
TGTGCCAGCAGCTTAGTCGGGGACTGGACCCAAGAGACCCAGTACTTC
>.|TRBV28|TRBJ2-5|.
CASSRRLGETQYF
TGTGCCAGCAGCCGGAGATTGGGGGAGACCCAGTACTTC
>once|TRBV7-3|TRBJ2-1|.
CASSLFASHSYNEQFF
TGTGCCAGCAGCTTATTTGCTAGTCACAGCTACAATGAGCAGTTCTTC
>once|TRBV3-1/TRBV3-2|TRBJ2-3|.
CASSQDSPADRTDTQYF
TGTGCCAGCAGCCAAGATTCCCCAGCGGACCGCACAGATACGCAGTATTTT
>.|TRBV4-3|TRBJ2-3|TRBD2
CASSQDSSGGATDTQYF
TGCGCCAGCAGCCAAGATTCTAGCGGGGGGGCCACAGATACGCAGTATTTT
>.|TRBV12-1|TRBJ1-5|.
CASREGYSNQPQHF
TGTGCCAGCAGAGAGGGGTATAGCAATCAGCCCCAGCATTTT
>.|TRBV28|TRBJ1-6|TRBD1
CASSLINRGRSPLHF
TGTGCCAGCAGTTTAATCAACAGGGGGCGGTCACCCCTCCACTTT
>.|TRBV6-5|TRBJ1-2|.
CASSSQGYGYTF
TGTGCCAGCAGTTCGCAGGGTTATGGCTACACCTTC
>.|TRBV7-6|TRBJ2-1|TRBD2
CASSSRTSGANEQFF
TGTGCCAGCAGCTCACGGACTAGCGGGGCCAATGAGCAGTTCTTC
>.|TRBV9|TRBJ2-1|TRBD2
CASSVATSGQVNEQFF
TGTGCCAGCAGCGTAGCGACTAGCGGGCAAGTCAATGAGCAGTTCTTC
>.|TRBV7-9|TRBJ2-5|.
CASSLVAGPAEETQYF
TGTGCCAGCAGCTTAGTAGCCGGCCCCGCGGAAGAGACCCAGTACTTC
>.|TRBV2|TRBJ2-3|TRBD2
CASIVTSGIDTQYF
TGTGCCAGCATTGTGACTAGCGGGATTGATACGCAGTATTTT
>.|TRBV6-5|TRBJ2-5|TRBD1
CASSYSTGAEETQYF
TGTGCCAGCAGTTACTCGACAGGGGCGGAAGAGACCCAGTACTTC
>.|TRBV14|TRBJ2-2|.
CASSQDFGLGELFF
TGTGCCAGCAGCCAAGATTTCGGACTCGGGGAGCTGTTTTTT
>once|TRBV6-1|TRBJ1-6|.
CASSEIGYSPLHF
TGTGCCAGCAGTGAAATAGGGTATTCACCCCTCCACTTT
>.|TRBV2|TRBJ2-1|TRBD1
CASKGTGNNEQFF
TGTGCCAGCAAGGGGACAGGGAACAATGAGCAGTTCTTC